Each of the 11 T cell receptor beta chains below was sequenced from the same sample in a study of cytomegalovirus exposure and HLA in healthy donors. PCR employed 60 Vbeta and 13 Jbeta primers. Method: immunoSEQ multiplex PCR; TCRdb's copy keeps in-frame clones and lacks some. This sample has 150,000 to 200,000 clones, with approximately 80% found just once. Sequencing was done on a sample of PBMCs. These TCRs come from a male donor in good health and CMV-seropositive.

The rearrangement uses TRBV9 and TRBJ2-5, with 13 bases aligning to TRBD2. Trimming cost V 3 bases and J 5 bases; bases outside gene matches: 10. Germline CDR1 is SGDLS and CDR2 is YYNGEE. CDR3 length equals 17 residues. In DNA, the CDR3 is TGTGCCAGCAGCGACACTAGCGGGGGGGCCGTAAGGGAGACCCAGTACTTC. As protein: CASSDTSGGAVRETQYF.

This chain links TRBV30 with TRBJ1-1; 7 bases align to TRBD1. This CDR3 is 18 amino acids long. With V trimmed by 0 bases and J by 1 base, 14 bases remained unmatched. From germline, CDR1 is GTSNPN and CDR2 SVGIG (reference sequence). The CDR3 region is CAWSVPPWNRGGNTEAFF. The DNA for the CDR3 is TGTGCCTGGAGTGTTCCACCCTGGAACAGGGGCGGGAACACTGAAGCTTTCTTT. The variable domain in full, completed from reference TRBV30 and TRBJ1-1, reads SQTIHQWPATLVQPVGSPLSLECTVEGTSNPNLYWYRQAAGRGLQLLFYSVGIGQISSEVPQNLSASRPQDRQFILSSKKLLLSDSGFYLCAWSVPPWNRGGNTEAFFGQGTRLTVV.

A few counts support this clone. The chain recombines TRBV6-5 with TRBJ1-4; D gene uncertain. The V end lost 4 bases, the J end lost 0 bases, and 9 bases lay between the germline ends. The CDR3 has 15 amino acids. Germline lookup yields CDR1 MNHEY and CDR2 SVGAGI. CDR3 coding DNA: TGTGCCAGCAGTTCCGCGGCTGCAACTAATGAAAAACTGTTTTTT. Its protein product is CASSSAAATNEKLFF.

V is TRBV6-5 and J is TRBJ1-4; no definite D call. Trimming shortened V by 6 bases and J by 10 bases, and 15 bases separated the two germline ends. CDR3 length: 13 amino acids. Germline CDR1 MNHEY, CDR2 SVGAGI. The CDR3, as DNA: TGTGCCAGCAGCCCCGCGGGCCACCCAAAACTGTTTTTT. Translation gives CASSPAGHPKLFF.

The V and J genes are TRBV18 and TRBJ1-1, with 8 bases fitting TRBD1. CDR1 is KGHSH and CDR2 is LQKENI in the germline V gene. V lost 1 base and J lost 5; bases outside the gene matches: 9. There are 16 residues in the CDR3. CDR3 region: CASSPQVNRGGTEAFF. For the CDR3, the DNA is TGTGCCAGCTCACCACAGGTCAACAGGGGGGGAACTGAAGCTTTCTTT.

The chain uses TRBV10-3 and TRBJ2-3; perhaps TRBD1 as D (5 bases). V was shortened by 2 bases and J by 3 bases, with 18 bases between the two germline ends. Germline-derived CDR1 and CDR2 are ENHRY and SYGVKD. The CDR3 extends over 17 amino acids. The CDR3 loop is CAISEGEKGQGTDTQYF. The CDR3 DNA is TGTGCCATCAGTGAGGGGGAAAAGGGGCAGGGAACAGATACGCAGTATTTT.

The chain carries TRBV27 and TRBJ1-1, with D perhaps TRBD1 (6 bases). Germline V lookup: CDR1 MNHEY, CDR2 SMNVEV (reference sequence). The length of the CDR3 is 14 residues. The V gene lost 4 bases and the J gene lost 9 bases, with 18 bases spanning the gap. The CDR3 region has the DNA TGTGCCAGCAGTTCATACCGCATACAGGGAAAAGCTTTCTTT. This gives the protein CASSSYRIQGKAFF.

The DNA for the CDR3 is TGTGCCAGCAGCTTGGGACTAGCGGGGGTGACTGAGCAGTTCTTC. This gives the protein CASSLGLAGVTEQFF. The chain is built from TRBV11-1 and TRBJ2-1; 14 positions agree with TRBD2. V dropped 3 bases and J dropped 9; count of bases not matched to a gene: 4. The CDR3 spans 15 residues. In germline, CDR1 is SGHAT, CDR2 FQDESV (reference sequence).

As DNA, the CDR3 is TGTGCCAGCACTTTTAACTCCGGGACACATAACACTGAAGCTTTCTTT. This sequence encodes CASTFNSGTHNTEAFF. The chain is built from TRBV7-2 and TRBJ1-1; tentatively, D is TRBD1 (6 bases). CDR1 is SGHTA, CDR2 FQGNSA, per germline. The CDR3 consists of 16 residues. Trimming left V 7 bases short and J 2 bases short, with 20 bases between.

V usage is TRBV6-5 and J usage is TRBJ1-2, with TRBD1 matching 10 bases. The V and J ends lost 6 bases and 7 bases, in that order; junction bases with no gene match: 5. Germline V gene data show CDR1 as MNHEY and CDR2 as SVGAGI. This CDR3 spans 13 amino acids. CDR3 coding DNA: TGTGCCAGCAGCGGGACAGGGGCTTTTGGCTACACCTTC. Amino acids: CASSGTGAFGYTF.

This CDR3 reads CASSQGWGYTF. DNA of the CDR3: TGTGCCAGTAGCCAGGGCTGGGGCTACACCTTC. The chain couples TRBV19 to TRBJ1-2, with a tentative D call TRBD1 (5 bases). V gave up 6 bases and J gave up 8 bases, with 10 bases separating them. The CDR3 runs 11 residues. Germline V gene data show CDR1 as LNHDA and CDR2 as SQIVND (reference sequence).